This T cell receptor (beta chain) is from a study of T cell responses to AZD1222 COVID-19 vaccine. Points from the study as a whole: No repertoire was sampled before or during the peak T cell response, only after it. Following two doses of AZD1222, Spike-specific TCR breadth and depth rose.

Whether given at about 4 or about 12 weeks, second doses were pooled. Trimming cost V 2 bases and J 5 bases, with 7 bases left between them. This CDR3 comprises 13 residues. Germline V CDR1 and CDR2: MNHNS, SASEGT. Of note for this clone: No antigen is known for it.

Repertoires were generated with immunoSEQ multiplex PCR, while TCRdb's copy carries only in-frame clones and drops some. The data hold about 140,000 clones, with nearly 95% observed a single time. The V and J genes are TRBV6-1 and TRBJ1-3; D is unresolved. The sequence came from an adult who received the AZD1222 COVID-19 vaccine. The sequenced sample was peripheral blood, obtained 28 days after the second AZD1222 dose. CDR3: CASSESYRNTIYF. CDR3 bases: TGTGCCAGCAGTGAATCCTACAGAAACACCATATATTTT.